This T cell receptor (beta chain) was profiled in a study of OX40 agonist ivuxolimab in advanced cancers. On the study more broadly: Ivuxolimab, an antibody acting as an agonist of OX40 (CD134), was used to treat patients. Aged roughly 20 to 85 with a mean of 60 years, they were 82.7% male. Partial responses occurred in Three dose-escalation patients, one with hepatocellular carcinoma and two with cutaneous melanoma.

From germline, CDR1 is SNHLY and CDR2 FYNNEI. There are 12 residues in the CDR3. V shed 4 bases and J shed 3 bases, with 7 bases lying between them. Note on this clone: Its antigen is not known.

Sequencing used immunoSEQ multiplex PCR; TCRdb keeps in-frame clones, though not all of them. The sample shows tens of thousands of clones, about nine tenths of them seen only once. Study-wide findings and caveats: CD4+ and CD8+ T cells in blood underwent clonal expansion by week 6 at 0.1 to 3.0 mg/kg.

This sequence originates from an adult with an advanced solid tumor such as melanoma, head and neck, liver or kidney cancer. V and J are TRBV2 and TRBJ2-7; D is ambiguous. The source was CD4+ or CD8+ T cells sorted from blood, collected in a trial of the OX40 agonist ivuxolimab. The CDR3 here is CASSVAGYEQYV. In DNA, the CDR3 is TGTGCCAGCAGTGTTGCCGGCTACGAGCAGTACGTC.